Described below is a single T cell receptor (beta chain) sequence and its context. The antigen this receptor binds is unknown. Base qualities are missing; no much larger clone stands one base away. The data belong to a study of CD8+CD57+ T cells in acquired aplastic anemia (dated by TCRdb to 2016 to 2018). In terms of the full investigation: On average, sorted CD4+ and CD8+ cells yielded 3 to 4 ug of extracted DNA, with a range of about 0.18 to 30 ug. A CD8+CD57+ expansion meant a frequency higher than the mean frequency seen in healthy subjects. General study outcomes and caveats: No significant difference in CD8+ Simpson's diversity was found between patients and healthy controls (P=0.060). Twenty-nine CD8+ CDR3 sequences were shared between patients and controls but appeared highly expressed in patients and within their immunodominant clones.

Flow cytometry had shown CD8+CD57+ cell expansion in the patients selected for sequencing. Every patient had severe acquired aplastic anemia, diagnosed using the International Study of Aplastic Anemia and Agranulocytosis and Camitta criteria. At the time blood was sampled, none of the patients had received any therapy. TCR repertoires of sorted CD4+ and CD8+ blood T cells from severe aplastic anemia patients and healthy subjects were deep-sequenced in the study. Patients were enrolled in the USA under clinicaltrials.gov protocols 00001620, 01623167, 00001397, 00071045, 00081523 and 00961064. Ficoll-Paque density gradient centrifugation was used to isolate peripheral blood mononuclear cells. Before DNA extraction, CD4+ and CD8+ T cells were sorted with FACS or magnetic beads. The CDR3 starts with the cysteine, ends with the phenylalanine, and has 12 residues. This entry keeps only the CDR3 DNA: 36 bases, framed from base 1. V and J lose 3 bases and 5 bases, and a span of 8 bases separates them. The CDR1 and CDR2 encoded by the germline V gene are SGHDT and YYEEEE.

Genomic DNA was used as template for profiling of TCR beta VDJ combinations and CDR3 sequences. An Illumina HiSeq 2000 was the platform used for TCR repertoire sequencing. In the authors' own workflow: TRBV/TRBJ rearrangement plots, CDR3 size and DJ length profiles, and Simpson's diversity index were used to evaluate the repertoires. The most abundant DNA sequence in the deep sequencing data was defined as the immunodominant clone. CDR3 amino acid sequences were checked for sharing between subjects and were compared against published repertoires and the VDJdb database. TCRdb reran the public reads through fastp at Q25 and MiXCR, keeping productive beta chains. Each CDR3 protein gets just one entry, which takes the most common genes and DNA from the rows behind it. TCRdb's processing, not the authors', yielded these V and J calls. The sample contains 200,000 to 250,000 distinct CDR3 sequences, approximately 50% of them found a single time. The top ten clones comprise approximately 8% of the sample.

Source material: sorted CD4+, CD8+, or CD8+CD57+ T cells (not recorded which) from PBMCs. The sequence derives from a human donor with aplastic anemia. This sequence uses TRBV5-6 and TRBJ1-2; the D segment could be TRBD1, given 5 matching bases. The CDR3 protein sequence reads: CASSSTVYGYTF. The sequence in DNA is TGTGCCAGCAGCTCGACAGTATATGGCTACACCTTC. The entire variable domain, with the stretches around the CDR3 drawn from the reference TRBV5-6 and TRBJ1-2 proteins, is DAGVTQSPTHLIKTRGQQVTLRCSPKSGHDTVSWYQQALGQGPQFIFQYYEEEERQRGNFPDRFSGHQFPNYSSELNVNALLLGDSALYLCASSSTVYGYTFGSGTRLTVV.